This is a list of T cell receptor beta chains from one sample in a study of early T cells in non-severe SARS-CoV-2 infection. TCRdb analysed the 5' RACE reads with MiXCR anew, one entry per CDR3 protein. The sample records 90,000 to 120,000 distinct CDR3 sequences, around 10% being singletons. The material sequenced was whole blood. These receptors were obtained from an adult who was a healthcare worker with PCR-confirmed SARS-CoV-2 infection or an uninfected control (not recorded which). Both conserved end residues are part of each CDR3. Each record gives: V gene, D gene, clone size, J gene, CDR3 protein, CDR3 DNA. The D gene is left open where the match is weak. Clone size is not always given. Where it is, it says once, few, many or a class for expanded clones.

TRBV9	-	few	TRBJ2-7	CASSKEPTYEQYF	TGTGCCAGCAGCAAAGAACCAACCTACGAGCAGTACTTC
TRBV5-6	-	few	TRBJ2-7	CASSIRQRTYEQYF	TGTGCCAGCAGCATACGACAGAGGACCTACGAGCAGTACTTC
TRBV28	-	few	TRBJ1-5	CASSLDQPQHF	TGTGCCAGCAGTTTAGACCAGCCCCAGCATTTT
TRBV29-1	TRBD2	many	TRBJ2-1	CSVEGSGYNEQFF	TGCAGCGTTGAGGGTAGCGGGTACAATGAGCAGTTCTTC
TRBV7-8	-	few	TRBJ2-3	CASSLEPSRVISDTQYF	TGTGCCAGCAGCCTCGAGCCGAGCAGGGTTATCTCAGATACGCAGTATTTT
TRBV4-3	-	-	TRBJ2-7	CASSQVSSTYEQYF	TGCGCCAGCAGCCAAGTTTCTAGCACCTACGAGCAGTACTTC
TRBV20-1	-	many	TRBJ1-4	CSARDVGALKKLFF	TGCAGTGCTAGAGACGTGGGGGCGCTGAAAAAACTGTTTTTT
TRBV29-1	TRBD1	-	TRBJ2-3	CSVDRGRGQGADTQYF	TGCAGCGTTGATAGAGGAAGGGGACAGGGGGCAGATACGCAGTATTTT
TRBV10-3	-	-	TRBJ1-2	CATRDGALISVGYTF	TGTGCCACCAGGGACGGAGCACTAATATCCGTCGGCTACACCTTC
TRBV7-8	-	few	TRBJ2-3	CASSLEEGRTDTQYF	TGTGCCAGCAGCTTAGAAGAGGGCCGCACAGATACGCAGTATTTT
TRBV28	-	many	TRBJ2-1	CASSSLPGSPLQFF	TGTGCCAGCAGTTCCCTCCCCGGGAGTCCTTTACAGTTCTTC
TRBV6-1	TRBD1	many	TRBJ1-2	CASSLTGGSSYGYTF	TGTGCCAGCAGTCTCACAGGGGGTAGTAGCTATGGCTACACCTTC
TRBV7-2	TRBD2	few	TRBJ2-1	CASSRASGKQFF	TGTGCCAGCAGCCGAGCTAGCGGTAAGCAGTTCTTC
TRBV6-2/TRBV6-3	-	few	TRBJ2-2	CASSPVRSSGELFF	TGTGCCAGCAGCCCCGTTAGGTCAAGCGGGGAGCTGTTTTTT
TRBV20-1	TRBD1	-	TRBJ1-2	CSASQGGTRYGYTF	TGCAGTGCTAGTCAGGGGGGGACTCGGTATGGCTACACCTTC
TRBV6-1	-	many	TRBJ1-4	CASIGEVKLFF	TGTGCCAGCATAGGCGAGGTAAAACTGTTTTTT